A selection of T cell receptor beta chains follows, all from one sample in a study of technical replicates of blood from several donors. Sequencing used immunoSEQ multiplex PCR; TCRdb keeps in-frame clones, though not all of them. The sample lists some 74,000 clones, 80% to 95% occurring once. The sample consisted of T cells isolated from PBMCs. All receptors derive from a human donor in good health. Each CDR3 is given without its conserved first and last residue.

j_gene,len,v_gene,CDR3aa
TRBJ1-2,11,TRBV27,ASSSTREYGYT
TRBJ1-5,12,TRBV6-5,ASSGTGNNQPQH
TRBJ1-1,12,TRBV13,ASSFWGGDTEAF
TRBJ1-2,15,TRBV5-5,ASSALGTRKLGDGYT
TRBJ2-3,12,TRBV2,ASSVAGATDTQY
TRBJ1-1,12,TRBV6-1,ASSAGTPYTEAF
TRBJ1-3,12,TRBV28,ASRAGNSGNTIY
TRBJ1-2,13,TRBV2,ASSEITPANYGYT
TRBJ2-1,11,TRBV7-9,ASSSLVEREQF
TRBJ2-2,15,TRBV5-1,ASSLVLGTGITGELF
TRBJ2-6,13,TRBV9,ASSGTGAGANVLT
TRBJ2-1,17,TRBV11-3,ASSKTGGAVHTYYNEQF
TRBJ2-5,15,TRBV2,ASNHLLAEVPGETQY
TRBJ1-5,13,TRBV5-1,ASSQTGGASQPQH
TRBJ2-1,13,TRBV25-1,ASSELASGNNEQF
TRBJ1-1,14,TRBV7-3,ASSLRGGARDTEAF
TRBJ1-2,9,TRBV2,AAPKEHGYT
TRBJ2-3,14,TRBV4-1,ASSQGLAGLTDTQY
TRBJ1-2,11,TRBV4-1,ASSQEVADRNT
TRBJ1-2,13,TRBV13,ASSSPGQGMNGYT
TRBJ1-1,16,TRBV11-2,ASSLDRSVSSANTEAF
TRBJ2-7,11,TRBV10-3,ASGQGDLLEQY
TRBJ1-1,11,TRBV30,ACLGGGNTEAF
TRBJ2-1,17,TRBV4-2,ASSQVGNGAGVMYNEQF
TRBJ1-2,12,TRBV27,ASSYRQGAHGYT
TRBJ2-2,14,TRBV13,ASSQHTGLHTGELF
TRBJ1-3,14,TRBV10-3,AINNKAVSSGNTIY
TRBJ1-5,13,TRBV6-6,ASSQGVDSNQPQH
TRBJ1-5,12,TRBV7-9,ASSSDRENQPQH
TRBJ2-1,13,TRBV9,ASSVGGTTSGEQF
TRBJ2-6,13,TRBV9,ASSTQGSGANVLT
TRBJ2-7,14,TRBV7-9,ASSPTLDREPYEQY
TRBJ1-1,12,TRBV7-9,ASSLVPGYTEAF
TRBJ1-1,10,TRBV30,ASIIDRTEAF
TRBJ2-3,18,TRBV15,ATSRDFRRGRASSTDTQY
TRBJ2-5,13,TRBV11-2,ASRPGLAVWETQY
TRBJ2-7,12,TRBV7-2,ASSSTSGGYEQY
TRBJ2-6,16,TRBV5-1,ASSLAGGPPSGANVLT
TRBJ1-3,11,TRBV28,ASSPSGIYTIY
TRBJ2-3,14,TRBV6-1,ASSEAMAGSTDTQY
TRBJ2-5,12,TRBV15,ATSRDPSEETQY
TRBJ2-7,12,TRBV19,ASSRGLGLYEQY
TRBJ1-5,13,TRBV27,ASSAFGGSHQPQH
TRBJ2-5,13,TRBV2,ASSEEILAGETQY
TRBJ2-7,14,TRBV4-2,ASSQDQETPSYEQY